What follows are 21 T cell receptor beta chains derived from one specimen sequenced in a study of T cell responses to AZD1222 COVID-19 vaccine. Some clones are missing from TCRdb's copy, which holds only in-frame ones; the method was immunoSEQ multiplex PCR. The table lists about 120,000 clones, 70% to 90% of them singletons. Sequenced here: peripheral blood, sampled on day 0 of AZD1222 vaccination. These TCRs come from an adult in good health.

The chain combines TRBV18 with TRBJ1-1, with D perhaps matching TRBD1 (6 bases). The CDR3 consists of 17 residues. Germline V gene sequence: CDR1 KGHSH, CDR2 LQKENI. V shed 2 bases and J shed 0 bases, with 16 bases lying between them. Written as DNA, the CDR3 is TGTGCCAGCTCACCAACAAGGACAGCATGGATGAACACTGAAGCTTTCTTT. Protein sequence: CASSPTRTAWMNTEAFF. The whole variable domain, filled in from reference TRBV18 and TRBJ1-1, reads NAGVMQNPRHLVRRRGQEARLRCSPMKGHSHVYWYRQLPEEGLKFMVYLQKENIIDESGMPKERFSAEFPKEGPSILRIQQVVRGDSAAYFCASSPTRTAWMNTEAFFGQGTRLTVV.

The chain joins TRBV30 to TRBJ1-1; D gene uncertain. This CDR3 is 13 amino acids long. V was trimmed by 0 bases and J by 5 bases, leaving 10 bases between them. Germline loops: CDR1 GTSNPN, CDR2 SVGIG (reference sequence). In DNA form, the CDR3 reads TGTGCCTGGAGTGTAAACGGGGTGACTGAAGCTTTCTTT. Encoded protein: CAWSVNGVTEAFF.

This clone has only a few counts. The rearrangement links TRBV9 to TRBJ1-2; 7 bases fit TRBD1. The CDR3 loop spans 14 amino acids. V was pared by 3 bases and J by 8 bases, with 10 bases of the junction left unmatched. Germline CDR1 and CDR2: SGDLS and YYNGEE. The CDR3 sequence: CASSAGTDYSGYTF. The CDR3 coding sequence is TGTGCCAGCAGCGCCGGGACAGACTATTCGGGCTACACCTTC.

As regards this clone: An end of the junction does not agree with germline; a read error may underlie this. This sequence joins TRBV5-6 and TRBJ2-4; 7 nucleotides match TRBD1. There are 14 residues in the CDR3. CDR1 SGHDT and CDR2 YYEEEE come from the germline V gene. CDR3 protein: CASSLASITGDMHF. The CDR3 DNA is TGTGCCAGCAGCTTGGCATCCATAACAGGGGATATGCACTTC.

This rearrangement joins TRBV24-1 to TRBJ1-1; D call uncertain. Trimming removed 2 bases at V and 2 bases at J, with 11 bases between. This CDR3 contains 15 residues. CDR1 is KGHDR, CDR2 SFDVKD, per germline. The CDR3 DNA sequence: TGTGCCACCAGTGATTCCCGGACGGGAAACACTGAAGCTTTCTTT. Translation gives CATSDSRTGNTEAFF.

This clone was observed once. The V and J genes are TRBV6-5 and TRBJ1-6; 7 bases agree with TRBD1. The junction had 7 bases not matched to a gene; V was cut back by 8 bases and J by 6 bases. The CDR3 totals 14 residues. Per the germline V gene, CDR1 is MNHEY and CDR2 is SVGAGI. The CDR3 reads CASETGFGNSPLHF. The DNA of the CDR3 is TGTGCCAGCGAGACAGGGTTTGGTAATTCACCCCTCCACTTT.

The genes are TRBV18 and TRBJ2-5; the D gene is possibly TRBD1 (5 bases). The CDR3 loop spans 14 amino acids. Trimming stripped 0 bases from V and 7 bases from J, with 12 bases between. CDR1 and CDR2 from the germline V gene are KGHSH and LQKENI. The CDR3 sequence is CASSPPAYRWTQYF. CDR3 sequence (DNA): TGTGCCAGCTCACCACCGGCGTACAGGTGGACCCAGTACTTC.

This chain joins TRBV5-8 and TRBJ2-5; 7 nucleotides align to TRBD1. CDR3 length equals 16 residues. CDR1 and CDR2 from the germline V gene are SGHTS and YDEGEE. J was trimmed by 1 base and V by 1 base; bases with no gene match: 7. Written as DNA, the CDR3 is TGTGCCAGCAGCTTGTCCCCGGGACAGATCCAAGAGACCCAGTACTTC. Residues: CASSLSPGQIQETQYF.

The CDR3 is CAIKGASYNEQFF. The DNA of the CDR3 is TGTGCCATCAAAGGGGCCTCCTACAATGAGCAGTTCTTC. The chain couples TRBV10-3 to TRBJ2-1; a possible D gene is TRBD1 (5 bases). The CDR3 sequence is 13 residues long. V was trimmed by 7 bases and J by 0 bases, leaving 7 bases between them. Germline CDR1 ENHRY, CDR2 SYGVKD.

V usage is TRBV6-2 or TRBV6-3 and J usage is TRBJ2-7, with D perhaps matching TRBD2 (6 bases). V was clipped by 2 bases and J by 3 bases, with 14 bases between them. The CDR3 contains 15 residues. Per germline, CDR1 MNHEY and CDR2 SVGEGT. Here the CDR3 reads CASSYVAGSNYEQYF. The CDR3, as DNA: TGTGCCAGCAGTTACGTGGCGGGATCGAACTACGAGCAGTACTTC.

The chain employs TRBV7-2 and TRBJ1-2; D is uncertain. The CDR3 contains 14 residues. The germline gives CDR1 SGHTA, CDR2 FQGNSA. The V gene lost 1 base and the J gene lost 7 bases, with 13 bases spanning the gap. The DNA of the CDR3 is TGTGCCAGCAGCTTAGGGCCCCCAGGTCGTGGCTACACCTTC. Its protein product is CASSLGPPGRGYTF.

V gene TRBV7-2 combines with J gene TRBJ2-7; 8 positions agree with TRBD2. The junction had 5 bases not matched to a gene; V was cut back by 5 bases and J by 2 bases. Per the germline V gene, CDR1 is SGHTA and CDR2 is FQGNSA. CDR3 size: 14 residues. The CDR3 DNA reads TGTGCCAGCAGCCCTTTAGCGGGGCCCTACGAGCAGTACTTC. Its translation is CASSPLAGPYEQYF.

The count of this clone is one. The rearrangement uses TRBV19 and TRBJ2-1; D is unclear. This CDR3 comprises 11 residues. Looked up from germline, CDR1 is LNHDA and CDR2 is SQIVND (reference sequence). V was pared by 7 bases and J by 0 bases, with 1 base between. The CDR3 nucleotides read TGTGCCAGTAACTCCTACAATGAGCAGTTCTTC. Translated, it gives CASNSYNEQFF.

This chain uses TRBV12-3 or TRBV12-4 with TRBJ1-1; D remains ambiguous. V dropped 7 bases and J dropped 4 bases, with 10 bases sitting between them. The CDR3 has 12 amino acids. The CDR3 coding sequence is TGTGCCAGCACATCGGGATTCACTGAAGCTTTCTTT. This translates into CASTSGFTEAFF.

This chain joins TRBV29-1 and TRBJ1-1; 8 nucleotides line up with TRBD1. The V gene end was trimmed by 6 bases and the J gene end by 1 base; junction bases not matched to a gene: 4. Germline CDR1 reads SQVTM; CDR2 reads ANQGSEA. The CDR3 sequence is 13 residues long. The CDR3 nucleotides read TGCAGCGTGACGGGACAGGCGAACACTGAAGCTTTCTTT. Residues: CSVTGQANTEAFF.

This clone was seen once. V gene TRBV4-3 combines with J gene TRBJ1-1; D might be TRBD1 (5 bases). Trimming stripped 0 bases from V and 4 bases from J, with 18 bases between. The CDR3 totals 17 residues. Per the germline V gene, CDR1 is LGHNA and CDR2 is YSLEER. CDR3 DNA sequence: TGCGCCAGCAGCCAAGATCTCAGGGCTTGGAACCCCACTGAAGCTTTCTTT. Amino acid sequence: CASSQDLRAWNPTEAFF.

The genes are TRBV7-2 and TRBJ1-1; 9 bases match TRBD1. The CDR3 is 14 amino acids. The J segment lost 5 bases and the V segment lost 5 bases, leaving 6 bases of the junction unmatched. Germline V lookup: CDR1 SGHTA, CDR2 FQGNSA. CDR3: CASSEQGAATEAFF. CDR3 bases: TGTGCCAGCAGCGAACAGGGGGCAGCAACTGAAGCTTTCTTT. Full variable domain (rest looked up from reference TRBV7-2 and TRBJ1-1): GAGVSQSPSNKVTEKGKDVELRCDPISGHTALYWYRQSLGQGLEFLIYFQGNSAPDKSGLPSDRFSAERTGGSVSTLTIQRTQQEDSAVYLCASSEQGAATEAFFGQGTRLTVV.

The chain combines TRBV4-1 with TRBJ1-2; 7 nucleotides agree with TRBD1. Germline CDR1 MGHRA, CDR2 YSYEKL. The trim removed 9 bases at V and 5 bases at J, leaving 9 bases unmatched. The CDR3 has 13 residues. For the CDR3, the DNA is TGCGCCAGTTCAACAGGGGCGACGTATGGCTACACCTTC. Translating it yields CASSTGATYGYTF.

The chain has TRBV6-6 and TRBJ2-7, with TRBD2 matching over 7 bases. Germline V lookup: CDR1 MNHNY, CDR2 SVGAGI (reference sequence). CDR3 length: 15 residues. The V segment lost 2 bases and the J segment 6 bases; nucleotides outside the gene matches: 10. DNA of the CDR3: TGTGCCAGCAGTTACGCCGGGACTACCCTCCGCGAGCAGTACTTC. Translating it yields CASSYAGTTLREQYF.

The rearrangement joins TRBV9 to TRBJ2-1; a weak D match, TRBD2 (6 bases). The CDR3 consists of 16 residues. Between the trimmed V and J ends, which lost 0 bases and 7 bases, there was a span of 17 bases. Per germline, CDR1 SGDLS and CDR2 YYNGEE. For the CDR3, the DNA is TGTGCCAGCAGCGTAGAAACTAGCCCTAACGGGAATGAGCAGTTCTTC. It encodes CASSVETSPNGNEQFF.

The V and J genes are TRBV7-8 and TRBJ2-7, with 7 nucleotides matching TRBD2. Trimming cost V 5 bases and J 3 bases; bases outside gene matches: 13. CDR3 length: 16 amino acids. Germline V gene data show CDR1 as SGHVS and CDR2 as FQNEAQ. The CDR3 coding sequence is TGTGCCAGCAGCCATTATCTAGCGGCGAGCTACTACGAGCAGTACTTC. It encodes CASSHYLAASYYEQYF.